This T cell receptor (beta chain) is from a study of shared clonotypes between healthy human individuals. Naive CD8 cells comprised CD45RO-negative, CCR7-positively selected cells, excluding terminally differentiated effector memory CD45RA+ cells. Germline V lookup: CDR1 MNHEY, CDR2 SVGAGI. CDR3 length: 15 amino acids. J lost 4 bases, V lost 2 bases, and 5 bases had no gene match. This table comes from immunoSEQ multiplex PCR, and its TCRdb copy is limited to in-frame clones, with some not included. The sample contains over 2,000,000 clones, 80% to 95% of which appear only once. This clonotype was obtained from a man younger than 35 in good health. Some clones in this sample may be carry-over from other donors' samples. The specimen was naive CD8+ T cells from PBMCs. V is TRBV6-5 and J is TRBJ2-1, with TRBD1 matching over 7 bases. The CDR3 nucleotides read TGTGCCAGCAGTTACGGACAGGACCCGTACAATGAGCAGTTCTTC. Translating gives CASSYGQDPYNEQFF.